Presented here are 20 T cell receptor beta chains from one specimen sequenced in a study of blood T cell repertoires in COVID-19. Generated by immunoSEQ multiplex PCR, the TCRdb table keeps only in-frame clones and is missing some. There are about 190,000 clones in the sample; about 88% occur only once, and about 2% lies in the top ten. What was sequenced was peripheral blood. These receptors all come from an older man with active or convalescent COVID-19.

DNA of the CDR3: TGCGCCAGCAGCTTCGGGAGCGGGATCCACACCGGGGAGCTGTTTTTT. This translates into CASSFGSGIHTGELFF. This chain uses TRBV5-1 with TRBJ2-2; 7 bases align to TRBD2. This CDR3 contains 16 residues. The V segment lost 2 bases and the J segment 3 bases; nucleotides outside the gene matches: 7. Germline V lookup: CDR1 SGHRS, CDR2 YFSETQ.

V gene TRBV15 combines with J gene TRBJ2-5, with 7 bases fitting TRBD2. The germline gives CDR1 LNHNV, CDR2 YYDKDF (reference sequence). The CDR3 covers 17 residues. V shed 1 base, J shed 2 bases, and the junction held 10 bases outside the gene matches. CDR3 sequence (DNA): TGTGCCACCAGCAGAGTCGGCGTCGGGAGGCAGCAAGAGACCCAGTACTTC. Its protein product is CATSRVGVGRQQETQYF.

The chain uses TRBV28 and TRBJ1-5, with D hard to call. Germline V CDR1 and CDR2: MDHEN, SYDVKM. This CDR3 region has 14 residues. V was clipped by 4 bases and J by 9 bases, with 16 bases between them. CDR3 DNA: TGTGCCAGCAGTTCCCAGGCCCCATCTCGGCCCCAGCATTTT. Translating it yields CASSSQAPSRPQHF.

The sample holds many counts of this clone. The rearrangement joins TRBV10-2 to TRBJ1-6, with TRBD1 as a possible D gene (6 bases). V lost 2 bases to trimming and J lost 6 bases, with 8 bases between them. This CDR3 is built from 14 residues. Germline-derived CDR1 and CDR2 are WSHSY and SAAADI. For the CDR3, the DNA is TGCGCCAGCAGTGAGCAGGGGTTTAATTCACCCCTCCACTTT. Encoded protein: CASSEQGFNSPLHF.

This clone was picked up one time. The V and J genes are TRBV5-6 and TRBJ2-5; 9 bases line up with TRBD2. CDR3 size: 15 residues. Trimming removed 4 bases from V and 5 bases from J; junction bases left unmatched: 9. From germline, CDR1 is SGHDT and CDR2 YYEEEE. The CDR3 sequence: CASSPAGGYMETQYF. Here the CDR3 DNA reads TGTGCCAGCAGCCCAGCGGGGGGTTATATGGAGACCCAGTACTTC.

The J gene is TRBJ2-1, the V gene TRBV28; weak D call: TRBD1 (5 bases). Trimming shortened V by 4 bases and J by 16 bases, and 23 bases separated the two germline ends. CDR3 length equals 14 residues. From germline, CDR1 is MDHEN and CDR2 SYDVKM. The CDR3 reads CASSSRVRPYGFFF. CDR3 DNA sequence: TGTGCCAGCAGTTCCAGGGTGAGGCCCTACGGATTTTTCTTC.

The chain uses TRBV28 and TRBJ1-2, with no clear D. Germline V gives CDR1 MDHEN, CDR2 SYDVKM. V shed 7 bases and J shed 7 bases, with 16 bases lying between them. The CDR3 loop spans 13 amino acids. The CDR3, as DNA: TGTGCCAGCATCCGAGGAGGTGGGCCTGGCTACACCTTC. The encoded protein is CASIRGGGPGYTF.

This chain joins TRBV27 and TRBJ1-6; no clear D gene. The ends were cut back, 11 bases at V and 0 bases at J, with 8 bases in the middle. This CDR3 comprises 13 residues. CDR1 and CDR2 (germline): MNHEY, SMNVEV (reference sequence). The CDR3 DNA reads as TGTGCCGCAGGTGGCTCCTATAATTCACCCCTCCACTTT. Translating it yields CAAGGSYNSPLHF.

V usage is TRBV27 and J usage is TRBJ1-6; no definite D call. The CDR3 covers 16 residues. Deletions cut 2 bases from V and 10 bases from J, with 18 bases between. CDR1 and CDR2 (germline): MNHEY, SMNVEV (reference sequence). The CDR3 DNA follows: TGTGCCAGCAGTTTAGCGGGAGGCGGGAGAGGATCACCCCTCCACTTT. Amino acid sequence: CASSLAGGGRGSPLHF.

CDR3 in DNA: TGTGCCAGTACCCTGGGGCAGAACGTTCAGCCCCAGCATTTT. Encoded protein: CASTLGQNVQPQHF. V gene TRBV19 combines with J gene TRBJ1-5, with D possibly matching TRBD1 (5 bases). Looked up from germline, CDR1 is LNHDA and CDR2 is SQIVND (reference sequence). This CDR3 has 14 residues. Trimming took off 7 bases at V and 6 bases at J, with 16 bases between the two ends.

The genes are TRBV9 and TRBJ1-4; 7 positions match TRBD1. The CDR3 is made up of 15 amino acids. Germline values: CDR1 SGDLS, CDR2 YYNGEE. V was clipped by 3 bases and J by 0 bases; unmatched bases: 2. CDR3 loop: CASSAGTATNEKLFF. The CDR3 DNA is TGTGCCAGCAGCGCCGGGACAGCAACTAATGAAAAACTGTTTTTT.

J is TRBJ1-2 and V is TRBV6-2 or TRBV6-3, with a possible D match to TRBD1 (5 bases). The V end lost 5 bases, the J end lost 2 bases, and 6 bases lay between the germline ends. Germline CDR1 MNHEY, CDR2 SVGEGT. CDR3 length: 12 residues. The chain's CDR3 is CASSPGNYGYTF. Written as DNA, the CDR3 is TGTGCCAGCAGTCCAGGGAACTATGGCTACACCTTC.

The chain uses TRBV7-2 and TRBJ2-3; TRBD2 aligns across 9 bases. Trimming took 5 bases from V and 1 from J; bases not matched to a gene: 1. This CDR3 region has 14 residues. From germline, CDR1 is SGHTA and CDR2 FQGNSA. CDR3 amino acids: CASSRTSGTDTQYF. The CDR3 coding sequence is TGTGCCAGCAGCCGGACTAGCGGCACAGATACGCAGTATTTT. The whole variable domain, remainder taken from reference TRBV7-2 and TRBJ2-3, is GAGVSQSPSNKVTEKGKDVELRCDPISGHTALYWYRQSLGQGLEFLIYFQGNSAPDKSGLPSDRFSAERTGGSVSTLTIQRTQQEDSAVYLCASSRTSGTDTQYFGPGTRLTVL.

Comment on this clone: Other nucleotide sequences from this sample produce the same CDR3. The chain carries TRBV30 and TRBJ2-5, with D possibly matching TRBD2 (5 bases). The CDR3 length is 11 residues. The V end was cut by 4 bases, the J end by 5 bases, with 8 bases between. The germline gives CDR1 GTSNPN, CDR2 SVGIG (reference sequence). CDR3 sequence (DNA): TGTGCCTGGACTAGCCGGGAGACCCAGTACTTC. This codes for CAWTSRETQYF.

V usage is TRBV7-6 and J usage is TRBJ2-3; 9 nucleotides agree with TRBD2. Losses at the gene ends were 4 bases for V and 9 bases for J; bases not matched to a gene: 2. The CDR3 contains 12 residues. Germline CDR1 is SGHVS and CDR2 is FNYEAQ. The CDR3 reads CASSSSGGTQYF. The CDR3 DNA sequence: TGTGCCAGCAGCTCCAGCGGGGGGACGCAGTATTTT.

V and J are TRBV2 and TRBJ1-4; D call uncertain. This CDR3 region has 13 residues. Trimming pared 3 bases from V and 14 bases from J, leaving 16 bases between. Germline V gene data show CDR1 as SNHLY and CDR2 as FYNNEI. The CDR3 bases are TGTGCCAGCAGTGACCCTAACCGGGCGGGTCTGTTTTTT. This encodes CASSDPNRAGLFF.

The chain combines TRBV28 with TRBJ1-2; possibly TRBD1 for D (5 bases). Per the germline V gene, CDR1 is MDHEN and CDR2 is SYDVKM. The V and J ends lost 5 bases and 2 bases respectively, with 12 bases between them. The CDR3 covers 14 residues. CDR3 nucleotide sequence: TGTGCCAGCAGTGGTTGGCAGGGAAACTATGGCTACACCTTC. Its protein is CASSGWQGNYGYTF.

The chain employs TRBV19 and TRBJ1-3; 7 nucleotides match TRBD1. The J segment lost 4 bases and the V segment lost 4 bases, leaving 7 bases of the junction unmatched. Germline V lookup: CDR1 LNHDA, CDR2 SQIVND (reference sequence). There are 15 residues in the CDR3. The DNA of the CDR3 is TGTGCCAGTAGTACAAGAACAGGGGTCGGAAACACCATATATTTT. Protein sequence: CASSTRTGVGNTIYF.

The chain uses TRBV27 and TRBJ2-7, with D possibly matching TRBD2 (6 bases). This CDR3 has 13 residues. V shed 6 bases and J shed 2 bases, with 11 bases lying between them. Germline values: CDR1 MNHEY, CDR2 SMNVEV (reference sequence). This chain's CDR3 is CASRGTSTYEQYF. The CDR3 nucleotides are TGTGCCAGCAGGGGGACTTCAACCTACGAGCAGTACTTC.

This sequence joins TRBV10-3 and TRBJ1-4; perhaps TRBD1 as D (5 bases). The CDR3 has 12 amino acids. From germline, CDR1 is ENHRY and CDR2 SYGVKD. Trimming removed 9 bases at V and 0 bases at J, with 5 bases between. CDR3 nucleotides: TGTGCCATACAGGCAACTAATGAAAAACTGTTTTTT. It translates to CAIQATNEKLFF.